The clone carrying this T cell receptor (beta chain) was counted only a few times. Its antigen is not known. The sample is drawn from a study of cytomegalovirus exposure and HLA in healthy donors. Study-level points and caveats: Productive rates of about 90% or about 30% were seen for most TCR beta V segments in an earlier analysis. From TCR beta sequences, most subjects' HLA-A and HLA-B alleles were reportedly predicted accurately. In a later analysis, a missense DCLRE1C variant was linked to TCR beta V- and J-gene trimming.

This CDR3 contains 12 residues. V was trimmed by 2 bases and J by 5 bases, leaving 7 bases between them. From germline, CDR1 is SGHRS and CDR2 YFSETQ. PCR involved 60 Vbeta and 13 Jbeta primers. Libraries were prepared by immunoSEQ multiplex PCR; TCRdb keeps only in-frame clonotypes and omits some of them. The profile shows more than 85,000 clones, less than 10% of them singletons. The rearrangement links TRBV5-1 to TRBJ1-2; weak D call: TRBD1 (5 bases). The sequence was obtained from a man in his fifties in good health and CMV-seropositive. Sequencing was carried out using PBMCs. For the CDR3, the DNA is TGCGCCAGCAGCTTCGCAGGGTATGGCTACACCTTC. As protein: CASSFAGYGYTF.